One T cell receptor (beta chain) is described in this entry. Its antigen is as yet unknown. This sample also contains other DNA sequences that code for the same CDR3. The data are from a study of PD-1 blockade in mismatch repair-deficient tumors. As for the study in general: Patients had about a dozen mismatch repair-deficient cancer types and were previously treated and progressing. Study outcomes and limitations: After pembrolizumab, tumor-resident clones rose rapidly, then generally contracted before radiologic responses.

Method: immunoSEQ multiplex PCR; TCRdb's copy keeps in-frame clones and lacks some. The data hold 77,000 or so clones, with roughly 80% observed a single time. This CDR3 comprises 15 residues. Trimming cost V 0 bases and J 0 bases, with 9 bases left between them. Germline lookup yields CDR1 SGHRS and CDR2 YFSETQ. Every patient had mismatch repair deficiency by PCR or immunohistochemistry. TCR sequencing covered three patients who responded to pembrolizumab. V usage is TRBV5-1 and J usage is TRBJ1-1; D not resolved. The TCR comes from an adult with mismatch repair-deficient cancer. Sequencing was performed on peripheral blood, taken 44 weeks after starting pembrolizumab. The CDR3 sequence: CASSLAAGLNTEAFF. In DNA, the CDR3 is TGCGCCAGCAGCTTGGCCGCAGGCTTGAACACTGAAGCTTTCTTT.